This T cell receptor beta chain was found in a study of Ad26.COV2.S vaccination and SARS-CoV-2 variants. Treatment described: some 20 received Ad26.COV2.S at low or high dose, single or two shots; about five received placebo; per-sample allocation not given. Day 63 following the first vaccine or placebo injection was when the samples were taken. Donation came from an adult in Boston who was aged 18-55 years. Ad26.COV2.S expressed prefusion-stabilized spike from the original Wuhan strain. Libraries were prepared by immunoSEQ multiplex PCR; TCRdb keeps only in-frame clonotypes and omits some of them. This repertoire shows 300,000 to 400,000 clones, roughly 90% found once; its top ten account for about 5.4%. This clone has a handful of counts. Its antigen remains unknown. This CDR3 region has 16 residues. Unmatched junction bases numbered 12, after V lost 5 bases and J lost 1 base. Germline V lookup: CDR1 SQVTM, CDR2 ANQGSEA.

Whole-study findings and limits: In vaccinated individuals, spike-specific CD8+ and CD4+ T cell responses reportedly displayed substantial breadth. In TCR breadth and depth analyses, total T cell responses may have been underestimated.

The receptor was derived from a person between 18 and 65 years old who received the Ad26.COV2.S COVID-19 vaccine or a placebo. The chain combines TRBV29-1 with TRBJ1-1, with 8 bases aligning to TRBD1. Sequencing used peripheral blood, obtained in a trial of Ad26.COV2.S vaccine versus placebo. The CDR3 protein is CSVIAGTGFENTEAFF. The CDR3, as DNA: TGCAGCGTTATCGCCGGGACAGGATTCGAGAACACTGAAGCTTTCTTT.